The 27 T cell receptor beta chains below were found in one sample sequenced in a study of blood T cell repertoires in COVID-19. Libraries were prepared by immunoSEQ multiplex PCR; TCRdb keeps only in-frame clonotypes and omits some of them. This sample carries about 150,000 clones, roughly 84% of them seen once, and the ten largest clones take 9.5% to 13%. The sample was peripheral blood. These receptors all stem from a woman aged 60 to 75 with COVID-19, enrolled during active disease.

The CDR3 DNA reads as TGTGCCAGCAGCCCACCCGGGACAGGGACCGGTAGCAATCAGCCCCAGCATTTT. It translates to CASSPPGTGTGSNQPQHF. The J gene is TRBJ1-5, the V gene TRBV7-8; TRBD1 agrees at 9 bases. CDR1 SGHVS and CDR2 FQNEAQ come from the germline V gene. This CDR3 contains 18 residues. V was pared by 5 bases and J by 0 bases, with 11 bases of the junction left unmatched. The variable domain in full, with the rest retrieved from reference TRBV7-8 and TRBJ1-5, is GAGVSQSPRYKVAKRGQDVALRCDPISGHVSLFWYQQALGQGPEFLTYFQNEAQLDKSGLPSDRFFAERPEGSVSTLKIQRTQQEDSAVYLCASSPPGTGTGSNQPQHFGDGTRLSIL.

The chain is built from TRBV10-1 and TRBJ1-6, with D perhaps TRBD1 (5 bases). This CDR3 is built from 15 residues. From germline, CDR1 is WNHNN and CDR2 SYGVQD (reference sequence). The V end was cut by 0 bases, the J end by 7 bases, with 10 bases between. The CDR3 spells CASSESPGRNSPLHF. The CDR3 region has the DNA TGCGCCAGCAGTGAGTCGCCAGGGAGGAATTCACCCCTCCACTTT.

The V and J genes are TRBV13 and TRBJ1-4; 7 bases match TRBD1. The germline V gene encodes CDR1 PRHDT and CDR2 FYEKMQ (reference sequence). This CDR3 spans 15 amino acids. The V and J ends lost 1 base and 8 bases, in that order; junction bases with no gene match: 7. The CDR3 here is CASSLAWTGREKLFF. CDR3 in DNA: TGTGCCAGCAGCTTAGCATGGACAGGAAGAGAAAAACTGTTTTTT.

This chain connects TRBV25-1 to TRBJ1-4; 9 nucleotides align to TRBD1. Germline lookup yields CDR1 MGHDK and CDR2 SYGVNS. The J segment lost 4 bases and the V segment lost 3 bases, leaving 6 bases of the junction unmatched. This CDR3 spans 16 amino acids. The CDR3 here is CASSDSRQGGNEKLFF. Written as DNA, the CDR3 is TGTGCCAGCAGTGACTCCCGACAGGGGGGTAATGAAAAACTGTTTTTT.

The chain recombines TRBV9 with TRBJ1-5; the match to TRBD1 covers 7 bases. Germline V gives CDR1 SGDLS, CDR2 YYNGEE. This CDR3 spans 15 amino acids. Trimming took 1 base from V and 6 from J; bases not matched to a gene: 7. CDR3 amino acids: CASSVSEGAFQPQHF. CDR3 DNA: TGTGCCAGCAGCGTATCGGAGGGGGCCTTTCAGCCCCAGCATTTT.

V and J are TRBV2 and TRBJ2-2; unclear D gene. Germline CDR1 reads SNHLY; CDR2 reads FYNNEI. V dropped 7 bases and J dropped 0 bases, with 6 bases sitting between them. This CDR3 is built from 13 residues. CDR3 sequence (DNA): TGTGCCAGCACTAATCCGAACACCGGGGAGCTGTTTTTT. Translation gives CASTNPNTGELFF.

This clone was seen only a few times. This sequence joins TRBV27 and TRBJ1-5; 7 nucleotides match TRBD1. This CDR3 contains 15 residues. Germline values: CDR1 MNHEY, CDR2 SMNVEV (reference sequence). J lost 2 bases, V lost 6 bases, and 7 bases had no gene match. The CDR3 sequence is CASRSQGMGNQPQHF. The CDR3, as DNA: TGTGCCAGCAGGTCACAGGGGATGGGCAATCAGCCCCAGCATTTT.

The gene calls are TRBV6-1 and TRBJ1-3; 7 nucleotides align to TRBD1. This CDR3 has 17 residues. Germline V CDR1 and CDR2: MNHNS, SASEGT. Trimming took 4 bases from V and 0 from J; bases not matched to a gene: 9. CDR3 amino acids: CASSGGRDSLSGNTIYF. The CDR3 nucleotides are TGTGCCAGCAGTGGGGGCAGGGACAGCCTCTCTGGAAACACCATATATTTT.

V is TRBV9 and J is TRBJ1-4; 8 bases map to TRBD1. CDR1 is SGDLS and CDR2 is YYNGEE in the germline V gene. V lost 0 bases, J lost 8 bases, and 6 bases stayed unmatched. The length of the CDR3 is 15 residues. The chain's CDR3 is CASSVAQGAWEKLFF. CDR3 nucleotides: TGTGCCAGCAGCGTAGCTCAGGGGGCCTGGGAAAAACTGTTTTTT.

The chain links TRBV7-6 to TRBJ1-1, with a tentative D call TRBD1 (6 bases). Germline-derived CDR1 and CDR2 are SGHVS and FNYEAQ. Trimming took 0 bases from V and 2 from J, leaving 13 bases between them. The CDR3 is 16 residues long. CDR3 protein: CASSLATGGLNTEAFF. The CDR3 DNA reads as TGTGCCAGCAGCTTAGCGACGGGGGGGCTTAACACTGAAGCTTTCTTT.

The chain is built from TRBV11-1 and TRBJ2-1; no clear D. V was shortened by 4 bases and J by 5 bases, with 12 bases between the two germline ends. The CDR3 loop spans 14 amino acids. Per germline, CDR1 SGHAT and CDR2 FQDESV (reference sequence). The CDR3 region has the DNA TGTGCCAGCAGCTCCTCTCTAACGGACAATGAGCAGTTCTTC. Its protein is CASSSSLTDNEQFF.

V usage is TRBV18 and J usage is TRBJ2-4; 15 nucleotides match TRBD2. Trimming removed 3 bases from V and 4 bases from J; junction bases left unmatched: 4. CDR1 is KGHSH and CDR2 is LQKENI in the germline V gene. CDR3 length: 17 amino acids. In DNA form, the CDR3 reads TGTGCCAGCTCACCGGGACTAGCGGGAGGTCTTAAAAACATTCAGTACTTC. Encoded protein: CASSPGLAGGLKNIQYF.

The chain employs TRBV10-1 and TRBJ2-2; D perhaps matches TRBD1 (5 bases). This CDR3 is 16 amino acids long. The germline gives CDR1 WNHNN, CDR2 SYGVQD (reference sequence). V was cut by 0 bases and J by 0 bases, with 8 bases left in between. Written as DNA, the CDR3 is TGCGCCAGCAGTGAGTCCCGCAGGGCGAACACCGGGGAGCTGTTTTTT. Translating it yields CASSESRRANTGELFF.

V usage is TRBV5-1 and J usage is TRBJ2-3; D unresolved. Deletions cut 3 bases from V and 1 base from J, with 9 bases between. The germline V gene has CDR1 SGHRS and CDR2 YFSETQ. CDR3 length: 14 amino acids. The chain's CDR3 is CASSSLAGTDTQYF. The CDR3 region has the DNA TGCGCCAGCAGCTCCCTTGCGGGCACAGATACGCAGTATTTT.

This chain connects TRBV19 to TRBJ2-5; 9 bases are shared with TRBD2. Trimming removed 7 bases from V and 4 bases from J; junction bases left unmatched: 13. This CDR3 comprises 16 residues. Germline CDR1 is LNHDA and CDR2 is SQIVND (reference sequence). CDR3 region: CASTTERRGGRETQYF. CDR3 DNA sequence: TGTGCCAGTACCACGGAGAGGCGGGGGGGCCGAGAGACCCAGTACTTC.

Only a few counts were recorded for this clone. The gene calls are TRBV6-1 and TRBJ1-2; TRBD1 might be the D (6 bases). Germline lookup yields CDR1 MNHNS and CDR2 SASEGT. The CDR3 totals 14 residues. Trimming took off 2 bases at V and 8 bases at J, with 15 bases between the two ends. Here the CDR3 reads CASSEKGERFGYTF. In DNA form, the CDR3 reads TGTGCCAGCAGTGAAAAGGGGGAAAGATTCGGCTACACCTTC.

This clone was picked up a small number of times. The chain recombines TRBV6-5 with TRBJ2-7; 8 positions agree with TRBD1. V shed 6 bases and J 7 bases; nucleotides not matched to a gene: 11. The CDR3 has 14 residues. Germline-derived CDR1 and CDR2 are MNHEY and SVGAGI. The CDR3 DNA follows: TGTGCCAGCAGCTTAAGGACAGGGCTTCAAGAGCAGTACGTC. Amino acid sequence: CASSLRTGLQEQYV.

The chain carries TRBV4-2 and TRBJ2-2; the match to TRBD1 covers 7 bases. Looked up from germline, CDR1 is LGHNA and CDR2 is YNFKEQ. V lost 1 base, J lost 6 bases, and 2 bases stayed unmatched. CDR3 size: 14 residues. The DNA for the CDR3 is TGTGCCAGCAGCCAAGCTACAGGGGCCGGGGAGCTGTTTTTT. Residues: CASSQATGAGELFF.

The chain has TRBV10-3 and TRBJ2-3, with 7 bases identical to TRBD1. CDR1 and CDR2 from the germline V gene are ENHRY and SYGVKD. Germline trimming cut 6 bases from V and 3 bases from J; bases unmatched to any gene: 3. This CDR3 has 13 amino acids. CDR3 DNA: TGTGCCATCAGCCAGGGGGATACAGATACGCAGTATTTT. As protein: CAISQGDTDTQYF.

The rearrangement links TRBV19 to TRBJ1-4; possibly TRBD1 for D (5 bases). Germline V gene sequence: CDR1 LNHDA, CDR2 SQIVND (reference sequence). This CDR3 has 14 amino acids. The V and J ends lost 5 bases and 3 bases respectively, with 10 bases between them. The chain's CDR3 is CASSVGGANEKLFF. CDR3 in DNA: TGTGCCAGTAGTGTCGGGGGGGCTAATGAAAAACTGTTTTTT.

The V and J genes are TRBV2 and TRBJ1-3; 7 nucleotides line up with TRBD1. Germline V gene data show CDR1 as SNHLY and CDR2 as FYNNEI. CDR3 length equals 16 residues. With V trimmed by 5 bases and J by 0 bases, 7 bases remained unmatched. The DNA for the CDR3 is TGTGCCAGCAGTAGGGACAGTGTCTCCTCTGGAAACACCATATATTTT. Translation: CASSRDSVSSGNTIYF.

J is TRBJ1-4 and V is TRBV11-1; no reliable D call. Deletions cut 5 bases from V and 1 base from J, with 14 bases between. This CDR3 comprises 16 residues. CDR1 SGHAT and CDR2 FQDESV come from the germline V gene (reference sequence). The CDR3 spells CASSPDLRGTNEKLFF. For the CDR3, the DNA is TGTGCCAGCAGCCCAGACCTTCGCGGAACTAATGAAAAACTGTTTTTT.

This clone was seen a few times. The rearrangement joins TRBV7-9 to TRBJ2-1, with 8 bases lining up with TRBD2. Losses at the gene ends were 5 bases for V and 2 bases for J; bases not matched to a gene: 8. CDR1 is SEHNR, CDR2 FQNEAQ, per germline (reference sequence). The CDR3 is 16 amino acids. The CDR3 DNA follows: TGTGCCAGCAGCACCGGGACTAGAACGGCCTACAATGAGCAGTTCTTC. Protein: CASSTGTRTAYNEQFF.

The chain is built from TRBV7-2 and TRBJ2-1, with TRBD2 identical over 8 bases. Looked up from germline, CDR1 is SGHTA and CDR2 is FQGNSA. V shed 5 bases and J 0 bases; nucleotides not matched to a gene: 9. The CDR3 spans 17 residues. CDR3 in DNA: TGTGCCAGCAGCCGTACTAGCGGCATCCCCTCCTACAATGAGCAGTTCTTC. Amino acid sequence: CASSRTSGIPSYNEQFF.

V gene TRBV15 combines with J gene TRBJ2-5; 13 nucleotides line up with TRBD2. The CDR3 spans 17 residues. The junction had 5 bases not matched to a gene; V was cut back by 3 bases and J by 1 base. Germline CDR1 LNHNV, CDR2 YYDKDF (reference sequence). In DNA, the CDR3 is TGTGCCACCAGCAGGGACCGACTAGCGGGGGGCCAAGAGACCCAGTACTTC. Amino acids: CATSRDRLAGGQETQYF.

As DNA, the CDR3 is TGTGCCAGAAGCCCCCGGGACAGAGATAGCAATCAGCCCCAGCATTTT. As protein: CARSPRDRDSNQPQHF. The gene calls are TRBV5-3 and TRBJ1-5, with 7 bases identical to TRBD1. TRBV5-3 is recorded as an ORF, its role being uncertain. The CDR3 has 16 amino acids. J lost 0 bases, V lost 4 bases, and 7 bases had no gene match.

This chain links TRBV19 with TRBJ2-5; 7 bases fit TRBD1. The germline CDR1 and CDR2 sequences are LNHDA and SQIVND (reference sequence). CDR3 length: 14 amino acids. V lost 3 bases, J lost 5 bases, and 6 bases stayed unmatched. The CDR3 DNA follows: TGTGCCAGTAGTATGGGGACAGCCCTTGAGACCCAGTACTTC. Its translation: CASSMGTALETQYF.